These 27 T cell receptor beta chains were all obtained from the same sample, sequenced in a study of blood T cell repertoires in COVID-19. The table came from immunoSEQ multiplex PCR; TCRdb's copy has only in-frame clones and leaves some out. The top ten hold 0.87% of the sample, which has 250,000 to 350,000 clones, approximately 86% seen once. Sequencing was carried out using peripheral blood. The receptor source for this set is a human donor with COVID-19, enrolled during active disease. The donor label of this sample is uncertain.

The gene calls are TRBV7-3 and TRBJ2-3; 7 bases match TRBD1. From germline, CDR1 is SGHTA and CDR2 FQGTGA. J gave up 2 bases and V 8 bases, and 7 bases lay outside the gene matches. The CDR3 is 14 amino acids. This CDR3 is CASRTGTATDTQYF. The CDR3 coding sequence is TGTGCCAGCCGAACCGGGACAGCCACAGATACGCAGTATTTT. Full variable domain (missing parts from reference TRBV7-3 and TRBJ2-3): GAGVSQTPSNKVTEKGKYVELRCDPISGHTALYWYRQSLGQGPEFLIYFQGTGAADDSGLPNDRFFAVRPEGSVSTLKIQRTERGDSAVYLCASRTGTATDTQYFGPGTRLTVL.

This clone was counted between two and nine times. V usage is TRBV7-2 and J usage is TRBJ1-2, with TRBD1 matching over 9 bases. Germline V gene sequence: CDR1 SGHTA, CDR2 FQGNSA. The CDR3 is made up of 15 amino acids. V was pared by 1 base and J by 7 bases, with 7 bases of the junction left unmatched. Here the CDR3 DNA reads TGTGCCAGCAGCTTAGTGTGGGGGACAGGGAGTGGCTACACCTTC. Its protein product is CASSLVWGTGSGYTF. The full variable domain, in which reference TRBV7-2 and TRBJ1-2 provide the parts outside the CDR3, is GAGVSQSPSNKVTEKGKDVELRCDPISGHTALYWYRQSLGQGLEFLIYFQGNSAPDKSGLPSDRFSAERTGGSVSTLTIQRTQQEDSAVYLCASSLVWGTGSGYTFGSGTRLTVV.

The chain recombines TRBV28 with TRBJ2-1; D possibly corresponds to TRBD1 (6 bases). The CDR3 consists of 15 residues. The germline V and J ends were trimmed by 10 bases and 0 bases, with 16 bases remaining between them. Germline V gives CDR1 MDHEN, CDR2 SYDVKM. Here the CDR3 reads CATEGEPSSYNEQFF. The CDR3 region has the DNA TGTGCCACCGAGGGGGAGCCGAGCTCCTACAATGAGCAGTTCTTC.

V is TRBV7-2 and J is TRBJ1-1, with TRBD1 identical over 9 bases. V shed 2 bases, J shed 4 bases, and the junction held 5 bases outside the gene matches. Germline CDR1 SGHTA, CDR2 FQGNSA. This CDR3 contains 15 residues. CDR3 bases: TGTGCCAGCAGCTTACAGGGACAGGGTGGCACTGAAGCTTTCTTT. Translating it yields CASSLQGQGGTEAFF.

Regarding this clone: The same CDR3 can be traced to other DNA sequences in this sample. The chain links TRBV5-1 to TRBJ1-1; D gene ambiguous. Deletions cut 5 bases from V and 0 bases from J, with 11 bases between. Germline assignment: CDR1 SGHRS and CDR2 YFSETQ. The CDR3 is made up of 14 amino acids. The CDR3 coding sequence is TGCGCCAGCAGTTTTACAGCTGTGAACACTGAAGCTTTCTTT. Protein product: CASSFTAVNTEAFF.

The chain combines TRBV28 with TRBJ2-7; 10 positions match TRBD2. CDR1 is MDHEN and CDR2 is SYDVKM in the germline V gene. The CDR3 runs to 14 residues. The trim removed 5 bases at V and 2 bases at J, leaving 3 bases unmatched. The CDR3 DNA reads as TGTGCCAGCAGTGCAGCGGGAGGGCCCTACGAGCAGTACTTC. Its protein product is CASSAAGGPYEQYF.

The gene calls are TRBV7-2 and TRBJ1-3; D may be TRBD1 (6 bases). Germline values: CDR1 SGHTA, CDR2 FQGNSA. Trimming shortened V by 1 base and J by 3 bases, and 10 bases separated the two germline ends. The CDR3 covers 15 residues. For the CDR3, the DNA is TGTGCCAGCAGCTTAGTGGGGGCGGGTGGAAACACCATATATTTT. Translation gives CASSLVGAGGNTIYF. Full variable domain (outside the CDR3, taken from reference TRBV7-2 and TRBJ1-3): GAGVSQSPSNKVTEKGKDVELRCDPISGHTALYWYRQSLGQGLEFLIYFQGNSAPDKSGLPSDRFSAERTGGSVSTLTIQRTQQEDSAVYLCASSLVGAGGNTIYFGEGSWLTVV.

This chain joins TRBV11-3 and TRBJ2-1, with 12 bases aligning to TRBD2. Germline V gives CDR1 SGHNT, CDR2 YENEEA. The CDR3 sequence is 17 residues long. J lost 5 bases, V lost 5 bases, and 10 bases had no gene match. CDR3 loop: CASSLAGGTLGDNEQFF. The CDR3, as DNA: TGTGCCAGCAGCCTAGCGGGAGGGACCCTCGGGGACAATGAGCAGTTCTTC. The variable domain in full, completed from reference TRBV11-3 and TRBJ2-1, reads EAGVVQSPRYKIIEKKQPVAFWCNPISGHNTLYWYLQNLGQGPELLIRYENEEAVDDSQLPKDRFSAERLKGVDSTLKIQPAELGDSAVYLCASSLAGGTLGDNEQFFGPGTRLTVL.

The genes are TRBV11-2 and TRBJ2-7; possibly TRBD2 for D (6 bases). The CDR3 is 13 residues long. Trimming took 3 bases from V and 4 from J, leaving 10 bases between them. Germline CDR1 is SGHAT and CDR2 is FQNNGV. CDR3 protein: CASSLGLAYEQYF. The CDR3 nucleotides read TGTGCCAGCAGCTTGGGTCTAGCGTACGAGCAGTACTTC.

The chain links TRBV3-1 (or the pseudogene TRBV3-2) to TRBJ2-1, with 14 bases that match TRBD2. The V segment lost 5 bases and the J segment 8 bases; nucleotides outside the gene matches: 20. The CDR3 is 20 amino acids. The germline CDR1 and CDR2 sequences are LGHDT and YNNKEL (reference sequence). This CDR3 is CASSTRTLGTSGGRGDEQFF. The CDR3 coding sequence is TGTGCCAGCAGCACCCGGACCCTCGGGACTAGCGGGGGCCGGGGGGATGAGCAGTTCTTC.

This clone occurred a few times. This chain joins TRBV14 and TRBJ1-1, with D uncertain. CDR3 size: 14 residues. Germline CDR1 is SGHDN and CDR2 is FVKESK. V lost 6 bases, J lost 4 bases, and 15 bases lay in between. The CDR3 sequence: CASSPQAAVTEAFF. The CDR3 region has the DNA TGTGCCAGCAGTCCCCAGGCTGCTGTCACTGAAGCTTTCTTT.

The genes are TRBV11-3 and TRBJ2-3, with no clear D. The CDR3 has 15 amino acids. CDR1 is SGHNT, CDR2 YENEEA, per germline. V was cut by 1 base and J by 3 bases, with 11 bases left in between. CDR3 bases: TGTGCCAGCAGCTTAGGGTTTGGCAATACAGATACGCAGTATTTT. Translation gives CASSLGFGNTDTQYF.

This sequence joins TRBV28 and TRBJ1-6, with D perhaps matching TRBD1 (6 bases). The CDR3 runs to 15 residues. CDR1 is MDHEN, CDR2 SYDVKM, per germline. Trimming pared 7 bases from V and 7 bases from J, leaving 17 bases between. This chain's CDR3 is CASTLQGAGNSPLHF. CDR3 nucleotide sequence: TGTGCCAGCACCCTACAGGGAGCGGGGAATTCACCCCTCCACTTT. Full variable domain (missing parts from reference TRBV28 and TRBJ1-6): DVKVTQSSRYLVKRTGEKVFLECVQDMDHENMFWYRQDPGLGLRLIYFSYDVKMKEKGDIPEGYSVSREKKERFSLILESASTNQTSMYLCASTLQGAGNSPLHFGNGTRLTVT.

The chain couples TRBV4-3 to TRBJ2-1, with 13 bases identical to TRBD2. CDR1 LGHNA and CDR2 YSLEER come from the germline V gene. The length of the CDR3 is 21 residues. V shed 2 bases, J shed 2 bases, and the junction held 15 bases outside the gene matches. Here the CDR3 reads CASSQNPPRTSGSVTYNEQFF. Written as DNA, the CDR3 is TGCGCCAGCAGCCAAAACCCCCCCCGGACTAGCGGGAGCGTCACCTACAATGAGCAGTTCTTC.

The J gene is TRBJ1-6, the V gene TRBV19; 8 nucleotides align to TRBD1. The CDR3 runs 14 residues. V was pared by 6 bases and J by 10 bases, with 8 bases of the junction left unmatched. Germline V gene lookup returns CDR1 LNHDA and CDR2 SQIVND (reference sequence). CDR3 sequence: CASRPTGGGSPLHF. The CDR3 bases are TGTGCCAGTAGACCAACAGGGGGTGGATCACCCCTCCACTTT.

The chain combines TRBV6-5 with TRBJ1-5, with 7 positions matching TRBD1. This CDR3 is built from 15 residues. Trimming at V came to 5 bases and at J to 7 bases, leaving 11 bases not matched to a gene. From germline, CDR1 is MNHEY and CDR2 SVGAGI. The CDR3 loop reads CASSNRQGMGQPQHF. The CDR3 DNA follows: TGTGCCAGCAGTAACAGACAGGGTATGGGGCAGCCCCAGCATTTT.

The V and J genes are TRBV28 and TRBJ1-2, with 7 bases that match TRBD1. The length of the CDR3 is 15 residues. Germline V gene data show CDR1 as MDHEN and CDR2 as SYDVKM. V shed 4 bases, J shed 2 bases, and the junction held 7 bases outside the gene matches. This chain's CDR3 is CASSSYRGKNYGYTF. The CDR3 nucleotides are TGTGCCAGCAGTTCATACAGGGGAAAGAACTATGGCTACACCTTC.

About this clone itself: The sample contains more than one DNA sequence encoding this CDR3. The V and J genes are TRBV19 and TRBJ2-2; 9 bases map to TRBD1. This CDR3 spans 15 amino acids. The J segment lost 5 bases and the V segment lost 3 bases, leaving 4 bases of the junction unmatched. CDR1 LNHDA and CDR2 SQIVND come from the germline V gene (reference sequence). The CDR3 sequence: CASSMRQGGTGELFF. In DNA, the CDR3 is TGTGCCAGTAGTATGAGACAGGGGGGTACCGGGGAGCTGTTTTTT.

The chain employs TRBV28 and TRBJ1-2, with TRBD1 matching 9 bases. There are 14 residues in the CDR3. In germline, CDR1 is MDHEN, CDR2 SYDVKM. V trimming: 6 bases; J trimming: 2 bases; junction bases outside the gene matches: 4. The CDR3 DNA reads TGTGCCAGCAGAGGACAGGGGAACAACTATGGCTACACCTTC. Residues: CASRGQGNNYGYTF.

V gene TRBV7-9 combines with J gene TRBJ2-6, with TRBD1 matching over 8 bases. This CDR3 has 16 amino acids. Trimming removed 4 bases from V and 0 bases from J; junction bases left unmatched: 2. Germline CDR1 SEHNR, CDR2 FQNEAQ (reference sequence). The CDR3 coding sequence is TGTGCCAGCAGCTCGGACAGGGCCTCTGGGGCCAACGTCCTGACTTTC. It yields the protein CASSSDRASGANVLTF.

The rearrangement joins TRBV5-8 to TRBJ2-7; tentative D call: TRBD1 (6 bases). CDR3 length: 15 residues. The ends were cut back, 7 bases at V and 2 bases at J, with 19 bases in the middle. Germline lookup yields CDR1 SGHTS and CDR2 YDEGEE. For the CDR3, the DNA is TGTGCCAGCTCCCAGGACCTGACAGGAACCTACGAGCAGTACTTC. Residues: CASSQDLTGTYEQYF. The whole variable domain, filled in from reference TRBV5-8 and TRBJ2-7, reads EAGVTQSPTHLIKTRGQQATLRCSPISGHTSVYWYQQALGLGLQFLLWYDEGEERNRGNFPPRFSGRQFPNYSSELNVNALELEDSALYLCASSQDLTGTYEQYFGPGTRLTVT.

The gene calls are TRBV5-4 and TRBJ2-5; the match to TRBD2 covers 13 bases. J lost 4 bases, V lost 4 bases, and 13 bases had no gene match. Germline assignment: CDR1 SGHNT and CDR2 YYREEE (reference sequence). CDR3 length: 18 residues. DNA for the CDR3: TGTGCCAGCAGCCCTAGGACTAGCGGGAGAGGGGCGGGAGAGACCCAGTACTTC. It encodes CASSPRTSGRGAGETQYF.

In DNA form, the CDR3 reads TGTGCCAGCAGCTTGGGACTAGCGGGAGGGCTAACCTACGAGCAGTACTTC. This sequence encodes CASSLGLAGGLTYEQYF. This chain connects TRBV5-4 to TRBJ2-7; 14 bases fit TRBD2. Germline CDR1 reads SGHNT; CDR2 reads YYREEE (reference sequence). The CDR3 sequence is 17 residues long. With V trimmed by 0 bases and J by 2 bases, 4 bases remained unmatched.

The rearrangement links TRBV3-1 (or the pseudogene TRBV3-2) to TRBJ2-2; TRBD2 aligns across 7 bases. Germline-derived CDR1 and CDR2 are LGHDT and YNNKEL (reference sequence). Trimming took 0 bases from V and 5 from J; bases not matched to a gene: 9. The CDR3 loop spans 17 amino acids. The CDR3 coding sequence is TGTGCCAGCAGCCAAGATCTGTCTTGGCGGGGGACCGGGGAGCTGTTTTTT. Translation: CASSQDLSWRGTGELFF.

J is TRBJ2-7 and V is TRBV21-1; whether TRBD1, the table's D call, matches the DNA was not checked. TRBV21-1 is flagged as a pseudogene. This CDR3 spans 17 amino acids. The CDR3 bases are TGTGCCAGCAGCAAAGAAGGCATGGGACAGGGGCCCCCCGAGCAGTACTTC. Protein product: CASSKEGMGQGPPEQYF.

Here the CDR3 DNA reads TGTGCCAGCAGCTTAGCGCAAGGGGCGGATGGCTACACCTTC. This codes for CASSLAQGADGYTF. The chain has TRBV7-8 and TRBJ1-2; D is possibly TRBD1 (5 bases). The CDR3 is 14 residues long. V was cut by 0 bases and J by 6 bases, with 11 bases left in between. Germline V gives CDR1 SGHVS, CDR2 FQNEAQ.

The chain employs TRBV6-5 and TRBJ2-3, with D possibly being TRBD2 (5 bases). V lost 10 bases, J lost 1 base, and 15 bases lay in between. The length of the CDR3 is 14 residues. The germline V gene encodes CDR1 MNHEY and CDR2 SVGAGI. The CDR3 nucleotides are TGTGCCACTCGGACGGACTTAGGCACAGATACGCAGTATTTT. Translated, it gives CATRTDLGTDTQYF.